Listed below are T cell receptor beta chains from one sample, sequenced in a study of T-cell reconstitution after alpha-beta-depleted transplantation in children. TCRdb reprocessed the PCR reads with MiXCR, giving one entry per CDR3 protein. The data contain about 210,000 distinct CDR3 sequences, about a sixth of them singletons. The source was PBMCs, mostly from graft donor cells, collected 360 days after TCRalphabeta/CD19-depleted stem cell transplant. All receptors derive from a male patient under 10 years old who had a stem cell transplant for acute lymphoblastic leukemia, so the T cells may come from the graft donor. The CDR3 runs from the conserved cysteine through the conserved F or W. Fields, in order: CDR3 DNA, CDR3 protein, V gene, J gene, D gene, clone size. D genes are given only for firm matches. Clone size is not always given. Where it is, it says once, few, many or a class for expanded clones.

TGTGGCAGCAGCGTGGGGACTAGCGGGAGTACCTACGAGCAGTACTTC,CGSSVGTSGSTYEQYF,TRBV9,TRBJ2-7,TRBD2,.
TGTGCCAGCAGCAACGGGACAGGGGCTAAGGACGAGCAGTACTTC,CASSNGTGAKDEQYF,TRBV21-1,TRBJ2-7,.,.
TGCAGTGCTAGGGGGGACAGGGGGCCCTACGAGCAGTACTTC,CSARGDRGPYEQYF,TRBV20-1,TRBJ2-7,TRBD1,.
TGTGCCAGCACCGCAAGACAGGGGGCTTACGAGCAGTACTTC,CASTARQGAYEQYF,TRBV7-2,TRBJ2-7,TRBD1,.
TGCGCCAGCAGCGCAGGGGGCGGCAATCAGCCCCAGCATTTT,CASSAGGGNQPQHF,TRBV4-1,TRBJ1-5,TRBD1,few
TGCAGCGTTAATGGGAGGGCCCTCGCAGATACGCAGTATTTT,CSVNGRALADTQYF,TRBV29-1,TRBJ2-3,TRBD2,.
TGTGCCAGCAGTTACGGGCGTCAGGGGTATGGCTACACCTTC,CASSYGRQGYGYTF,TRBV6-5,TRBJ1-2,.,many
TGCGCCAGCAGCTCGACTCAGACCTACGAGCAGTACTTC,CASSSTQTYEQYF,TRBV5-1,TRBJ2-7,.,few
TGTGCCAGCAGCCAAGATCTCGGCCTAGCGGAGACCCAGTACTTC,CASSQDLGLAETQYF,TRBV3-1,TRBJ2-5,.,few
TGTGCCAGCAGTTACGAGGGGAACTATGGCTACACCTTC,CASSYEGNYGYTF,TRBV6-2/TRBV6-3,TRBJ1-2,.,.
TGTGCCAGCAGTTACGGCTCGGGGGCCTACGAGCAGTACTTC,CASSYGSGAYEQYF,TRBV6-2/TRBV6-3,TRBJ2-7,.,few
TGTGCCAGCAGTTTACCGGGACTAGTGAGTTACGAGCAGTACTTC,CASSLPGLVSYEQYF,TRBV28,TRBJ2-7,TRBD2,many
TGCGCCAGCAGTGAGCCGGGGTCCGATACGCAGTATTTT,CASSEPGSDTQYF,TRBV10-1,TRBJ2-3,.,.
TGTGCCAGCAGCCAAGATTTGGGCAGGATTTCCTACGAGCAGTACTTC,CASSQDLGRISYEQYF,TRBV3-1,TRBJ2-7,.,few
TGTGCCACCAGTGATGGCCAGCGGGGGGCGTATGTCGATACGCAGTATTTT,CATSDGQRGAYVDTQYF,TRBV24-1,TRBJ2-3,TRBD2,few
TGTGCCAGCAGTCTCGACGGAGAGACCCAGTACTTC,CASSLDGETQYF,TRBV6-6,TRBJ2-5,.,few
TGTGCCAGCAGCCCAGGGGGCGCAGTCGACTATGGCTACACCTTC,CASSPGGAVDYGYTF,TRBV4-2,TRBJ1-2,TRBD1,.
TGTGCCAGCAGCCAAGATCGCGGGGGGAACACCGGGGAGCTGTTTTTT,CASSQDRGGNTGELFF,TRBV4-2,TRBJ2-2,TRBD2,few